This TCR beta chain was profiled in a study of identifying expanded T cells in peripheral blood. No infections or other immune events were documented during collection. Generated by immunoSEQ multiplex PCR, the TCRdb table keeps only in-frame clones and is missing some. The sample yields 50,000 to 75,000 clones, around 87% seen once. Germline V CDR1 and CDR2: MNHEY, SMNVEV (reference sequence). Trimming pared 5 bases from V and 0 bases from J, leaving 6 bases between. This CDR3 is built from 13 residues. The source is a person aged 18-70 years in good health. The sample taken for sequencing was blood. The chain has TRBV27 and TRBJ2-3; no clear D. For the CDR3, the DNA is TGTGCCAGCAGTGCCCTTAGCACAGATACGCAGTATTTT. The encoded protein is CASSALSTDTQYF.